This T cell receptor (beta chain) was recovered during a study of human T cells and chemical hapten exposure. The overall study: Small discrepancies in pooled library volume mainly accounted for the varying TCR yields per sample.

In the case of this clonotype: Its antigen is unidentified.

The study, taken as a whole, reports: Versus controls, significantly more large CDR3 similarity clusters arose from expanded TCRs.

The time point was: pre-sensitization, week 0. As for treatment: therapeutic diphenylcyclopropenone sensitization with weekly scalp DPC. TCRdb called the RACE reads again in MiXCR, with one record for every CDR3 protein. The data hold 190,000 or so distinct CDR3 sequences, with around 30% observed a single time. The CDR3 runs 16 residues. The J segment lost 6 bases and the V segment lost 0 bases, leaving 7 bases of the junction unmatched. The V gene's germline CDR1 is SGDLS and CDR2 YYNGEE. The sequence was collected from a woman under 40 with alopecia areata. Some clones in this sample may be carry-over from other donors' samples. The source was whole blood, collected in connection with sensitization to the hapten diphenylcyclopropenone (DPC). The V call is TRBV9, the J call TRBJ2-1, with TRBD2 matching over 9 bases. This chain's CDR3 is CASSVVGSGGFNEQFF. CDR3 nucleotide sequence: TGTGCCAGCAGCGTAGTGGGTAGCGGGGGTTTCAATGAGCAGTTCTTC.